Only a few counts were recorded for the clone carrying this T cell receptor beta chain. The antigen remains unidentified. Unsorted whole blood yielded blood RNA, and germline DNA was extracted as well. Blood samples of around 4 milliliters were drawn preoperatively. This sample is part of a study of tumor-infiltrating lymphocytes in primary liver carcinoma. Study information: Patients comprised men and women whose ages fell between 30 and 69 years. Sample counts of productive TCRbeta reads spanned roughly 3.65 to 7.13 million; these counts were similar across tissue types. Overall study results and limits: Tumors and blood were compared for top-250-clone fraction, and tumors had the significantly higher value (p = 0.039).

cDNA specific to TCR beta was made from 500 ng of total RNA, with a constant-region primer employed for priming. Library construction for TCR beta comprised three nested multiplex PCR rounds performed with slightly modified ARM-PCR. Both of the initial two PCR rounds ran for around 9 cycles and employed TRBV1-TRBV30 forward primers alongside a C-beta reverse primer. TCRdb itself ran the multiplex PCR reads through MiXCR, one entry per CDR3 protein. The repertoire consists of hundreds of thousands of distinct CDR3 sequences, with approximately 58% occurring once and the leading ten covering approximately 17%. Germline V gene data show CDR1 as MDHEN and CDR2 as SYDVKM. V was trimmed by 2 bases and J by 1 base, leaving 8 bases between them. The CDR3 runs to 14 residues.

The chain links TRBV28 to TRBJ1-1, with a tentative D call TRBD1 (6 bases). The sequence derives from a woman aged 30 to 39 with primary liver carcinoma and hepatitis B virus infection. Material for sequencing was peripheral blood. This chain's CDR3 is CASSLGGANTEAFF. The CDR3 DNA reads TGTGCCAGCAGTTTAGGGGGGGCGAACACTGAAGCTTTCTTT.